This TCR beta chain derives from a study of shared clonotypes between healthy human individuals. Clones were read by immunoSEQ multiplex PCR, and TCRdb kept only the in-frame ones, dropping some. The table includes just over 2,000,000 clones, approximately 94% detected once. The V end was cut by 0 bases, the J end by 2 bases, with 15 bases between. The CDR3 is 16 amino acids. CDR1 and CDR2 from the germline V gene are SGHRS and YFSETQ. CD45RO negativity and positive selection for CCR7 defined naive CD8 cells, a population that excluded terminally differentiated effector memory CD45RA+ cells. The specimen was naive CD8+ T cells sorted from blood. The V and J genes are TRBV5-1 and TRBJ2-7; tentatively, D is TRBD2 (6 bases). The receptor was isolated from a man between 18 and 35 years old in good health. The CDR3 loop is CASSLDPGLRTYEQYF. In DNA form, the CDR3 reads TGCGCCAGCAGCTTGGACCCGGGACTTCGAACCTACGAGCAGTACTTC.